This TCR beta chain was identified during a study of regulatory T cells in long-lasting Graves disease. TCR beta libraries were built with iRepertoire HTBI primers and Arm-PCR of CDR3 regions. TCRdb called the multiplex PCR reads again in MiXCR, with one record for every CDR3 protein. The sample gives roughly 490,000 distinct CDR3 sequences, roughly 22% of which show up once; about an eighth is in the top ten. This clonotype was detected only a few times. CDR3 length: 13 residues. Germline CDR1 reads GTSNPN; CDR2 reads SVGIG (reference sequence). The V end lost 0 bases, the J end lost 6 bases, and 9 bases lay between the germline ends. The time point is: persistent/refractory GD, antithyroid drugs over 5 years with positive TRAb. RNA from PBMCs was the source of the TCR library.

Sequenced here: peripheral blood mononuclear cells (PBMCs), sampled when the disease was refractory, from a patient treated with antithyroid drugs. The sequence derives from a female donor with Graves disease. The chain uses TRBV30 and TRBJ1-5; D is undetermined. The CDR3 loop reads CAWSVSVTQPQHF. DNA for the CDR3: TGTGCCTGGAGTGTTTCCGTCACTCAGCCCCAGCATTTT.